This T cell receptor (beta chain) was documented in a study of blood T cell repertoires in COVID-19 (TCRdb year 2020). Broadly, across the study: The collaborator samples originated in the United States, Italy and Spain and spanned the acute and convalescent phases of COVID-19. The prospective study material was composed of cDNA or gDNA derived from T cells, B-cell-depleted T cells, or PBMCs. The dataset comprised deeply sampled blood TCRbeta repertoires from subjects exposed to, actively infected with, or recovered from COVID-19. The repertoires were made available in a free public database intended to serve as a resource for research on the immune response to SARS-CoV-2. The samples were drawn from the first 160 participants of the ongoing ImmuneRACE study and from some 1,300 subjects provided by 6 global collaborators. The sample metadata nearly always contained a de-identified subject ID, COVID-19 status, age in years and sex. Where available, HLA class I and class II types were obtained from metadata supplied by the sample provider rather than from assay-based typing.

The immunoSEQ Assay, a bias-controlled multiplex PCR, was used to amplify TCRbeta CDR3 regions from genomic DNA. Concerning the study's data processing: Within the assay, amplification of reference gene primers was used to estimate how many nucleated cells each sample contained. To quantify the absolute abundance of each unique TCRbeta CDR3 rearrangement, sequence reads were collapsed and filtered. For each sample, productive Simpson clonality was calculated as the square root of Simpson's diversity index across productive rearrangements. TCRdb holds this immuneACCESS table with in-frame rearrangements only. Some clones are missing; in checked studies, unresolved V genes explain under half, and the rest has no known cause. V, J and clone size derive from that table, while D and trimming were established from the DNA sequence. This sample has a few hundred thousand clones in its table, and roughly 82% of those were observed once. About 2.3% of the sample belongs to the ten largest clones.

A second Seattle source provided samples from volunteer blood donors who had recovered from COVID-19. Whole blood was collected in K2EDTA tubes by collaborating institutions according to the institutions' own protocols. Collaborator samples were shipped for TCRbeta analysis as frozen whole blood, isolated PBMCs, or DNA extracted from either sample type. As to this clone: Its antigen is still unknown. No base quality values were provided; no much bigger clone lies one nucleotide off.

Counted from cysteine to phenylalanine, this CDR3 has 15 amino acids. The sequence is cut down to CDR3 DNA, 45 bases in frame from base 1. Trimming at the junction amounts to 3 bases on V and 2 bases on J, and the germline ends lie 12 bases apart. According to the germline V gene, CDR1 reads MGHDK and CDR2 reads SYGVNS. The investigation overall reported the following: Clinical and demographic metadata were provided uncurated, with the amount varying by source and participant.

Material: peripheral blood. The receptor's source is a man aged 35 to 55 who had recovered from COVID-19. The chain joins TRBV25-1 to TRBJ2-3; TRBD1 is a possible D gene, resting on 5 matching bases. CDR3 region: CASSEVGAPTDTQYF. The sequenced DNA is TGTGCCAGCAGTGAGGTTGGGGCGCCCACAGATACGCAGTATTTT.